This entry lists 14 T cell receptor beta chains sequenced from one sample in a study of cytomegalovirus exposure and HLA in healthy donors. It was with 60 Vbeta and 13 Jbeta primers that the PCR ran. TCRdb's table, derived via immunoSEQ multiplex PCR, lists solely in-frame clones and lacks some. This table holds some 90,000 clones, around 80% found once. The sequenced material came from PBMCs. The receptor source for this set is a woman between 50 and 59 years old in good health and CMV-seropositive.

The rearrangement joins TRBV5-1 to TRBJ2-1, with 13 positions matching TRBD2. The V gene's germline CDR1 is SGHRS and CDR2 YFSETQ. This CDR3 region has 15 residues. The V gene end was trimmed by 4 bases and the J gene end by 10 bases; junction bases not matched to a gene: 8. The CDR3 here is CASSLGLAGAEEQFF. The DNA of the CDR3 is TGCGCCAGCAGCCTAGGACTAGCGGGAGCCGAAGAGCAGTTCTTC.

The J gene is TRBJ2-2, the V gene TRBV10-3, with a possible D match to TRBD1 (5 bases). The V gene lost 6 bases and the J gene lost 5 bases, with 13 bases spanning the gap. The CDR3 is made up of 14 amino acids. Germline CDR1 ENHRY, CDR2 SYGVKD. In DNA form, the CDR3 reads TGTGCCATCAGGGGGCGAGGTTTGACCGGGGAGCTGTTTTTT. As protein: CAIRGRGLTGELFF.

The genes are TRBV19 and TRBJ1-1; a weak D match, TRBD1 (5 bases). CDR1 is LNHDA, CDR2 SQIVND, per germline (reference sequence). Trimming took 3 bases from V and 0 from J, leaving 11 bases between them. The CDR3 runs 15 residues. The CDR3: CASSMSDSLNTEAFF. Written as DNA, the CDR3 is TGTGCCAGTAGTATGTCAGACAGCCTGAACACTGAAGCTTTCTTT.

V gene TRBV4-1 combines with J gene TRBJ2-1, with 14 bases that match TRBD2. Trimming removed 5 bases from V and 10 bases from J; junction bases left unmatched: 19. Germline loops: CDR1 MGHRA, CDR2 YSYEKL. The CDR3 is 19 amino acids. The CDR3 reads CASSSPSGLAGVGFGEQFF. DNA for the CDR3: TGCGCCAGCAGCTCGCCGTCGGGACTAGCGGGAGTTGGGTTTGGGGAGCAGTTCTTC.

The rearrangement uses TRBV6-1 and TRBJ2-7; 7 nucleotides line up with TRBD1. From germline, CDR1 is MNHNS and CDR2 SASEGT. There are 12 residues in the CDR3. The junction had 3 bases not matched to a gene; V was cut back by 7 bases and J by 3 bases. The CDR3 DNA sequence: TGTGCCAGCAACACAGGGGTCTACGAGCAGTACGTC. As protein: CASNTGVYEQYV.

The chain uses TRBV14 and TRBJ1-4; D is possibly TRBD1 (6 bases). Germline V gene sequence: CDR1 SGHDN, CDR2 FVKESK. Trimming left V 6 bases short and J 6 bases short, with 14 bases between. The CDR3 loop spans 14 amino acids. CDR3 nucleotides: TGTGCCAGCAGTCCGGACAGTCCCTATGAAAAACTGTTTTTT. Translated: CASSPDSPYEKLFF.

This clone was detected only a few times. The chain recombines TRBV2 with TRBJ1-1, with no clear D. CDR1 is SNHLY, CDR2 FYNNEI, per germline. V shed 6 bases and J shed 4 bases, with 6 bases lying between them. CDR3 length: 11 residues. The CDR3 spells CASRLITEAFF. The CDR3 DNA follows: TGTGCCAGCAGGTTAATCACTGAAGCTTTCTTT.

The chain has TRBV5-4 and TRBJ1-1; 9 bases match TRBD1. The CDR3 contains 14 residues. The V segment lost 4 bases and the J segment 4 bases; nucleotides outside the gene matches: 5. From germline, CDR1 is SGHNT and CDR2 YYREEE (reference sequence). The chain's CDR3 is CASSKTTGGTEAFF. The CDR3 bases are TGTGCCAGCAGCAAAACGACAGGGGGCACTGAAGCTTTCTTT.

This sequence joins TRBV5-4 and TRBJ1-2; no definite D call. The CDR3 length is 15 residues. Trimming took off 0 bases at V and 1 base at J, with 10 bases between the two ends. CDR1 is SGHNT and CDR2 is YYREEE in the germline V gene (reference sequence). The CDR3 region has the DNA TGTGCCAGCAGCTTGGCCGCGGGAAATAACTATGGCTACACCTTC. It encodes CASSLAAGNNYGYTF.

The chain employs TRBV7-9 and TRBJ1-1; D ambiguous. This CDR3 is 14 amino acids long. The germline V and J ends were trimmed by 4 bases and 8 bases, with 17 bases remaining between them. Per germline, CDR1 SEHNR and CDR2 FQNEAQ (reference sequence). CDR3 sequence (DNA): TGTGCCAGCAGCTCAAGTCGAATAGCGGGCGAAGCTTTCTTT. Protein sequence: CASSSSRIAGEAFF. The entire variable domain, with the rest obtained from reference TRBV7-9 and TRBJ1-1, is as follows: DTGVSQNPRHKITKRGQNVTFRCDPISEHNRLYWYRQTLGQGPEFLTYFQNEAQLEKSRLLSDRFSAERPKGSFSTLEIQRTEQGDSAMYLCASSSSRIAGEAFFGQGTRLTVV.

The chain is built from TRBV2 and TRBJ2-3; D is ambiguous. This CDR3 contains 15 residues. Germline CDR1 SNHLY, CDR2 FYNNEI. Trimming cost V 1 base and J 8 bases, with 16 bases left between them. Written as DNA, the CDR3 is TGTGCCAGCAGTGAAGGGAATGTTGCCCCAGGTACGCAGTATTTT. It codes for CASSEGNVAPGTQYF.

This rearrangement joins TRBV7-3 to TRBJ2-3; possible D gene TRBD2, 6 bases. There are 17 residues in the CDR3. Trimming cost V 0 bases and J 1 base, with 14 bases left between them. Germline CDR1 SGHTA, CDR2 FQGTGA. The CDR3: CASSLTHGGGGTDTQYF. The CDR3, as DNA: TGTGCCAGCAGCTTAACCCACGGAGGCGGGGGCACAGATACGCAGTATTTT.

The chain combines TRBV2 with TRBJ2-7; 9 bases fit TRBD1. CDR3 length: 14 residues. Trimming cost V 6 bases and J 4 bases; bases outside gene matches: 7. Germline CDR1 and CDR2: SNHLY and FYNNEI. CDR3 residues: CASSPGTGLYEQYV. In DNA form, the CDR3 reads TGTGCCAGCAGCCCCGGGACAGGGTTGTACGAGCAGTACGTC.

The rearrangement uses TRBV6-1 and TRBJ2-1; 10 positions agree with TRBD2. Looked up from germline, CDR1 is MNHNS and CDR2 is SASEGT. The CDR3 sequence is 15 residues long. With 7 bases clipped from V and 7 bases from J, the junction kept 10 bases outside the gene matches. Here the CDR3 DNA reads TGTGCCAGCACCGAGCGGGGGGGCCGGAGGAATGAGCAGTTCTTC. Its protein is CASTERGGRRNEQFF.